These 2 T cell receptor beta chains originate from one sample sequenced in a study of blood T cell repertoires in COVID-19 (dated by TCRdb to the early 2020s). Libraries came from the immunoSEQ multiplex PCR assay. This immuneACCESS table, as held by TCRdb, lists in-frame sequences with V and J called but not all clones. Of the missing ones, under half trace to an unresolved V gene in checked studies; the others have no known cause. For this sample there are fewer than 300,000 clones; 70% to 90% appear just once. The ten most abundant clones make up less than 15% of the sample. The sequenced sample was peripheral blood. The receptor set was obtained from a woman between 25 and 40 years old with COVID-19, enrolled during active disease.

The gene calls are TRBV7-2 and TRBJ2-5; D is possibly TRBD2 (8 bases). The CDR3 runs to 16 residues. V dropped 4 bases and J dropped 6 bases, with 21 bases sitting between them. Per the germline V gene, CDR1 is SGHTA and CDR2 is FQGNSA. In DNA form, the CDR3 reads TGTGCCAGCAGCTCAGGGGGTGGAGCGGGGGATAAGACCCAGTACTTC. This translates into CASSSGGGAGDKTQYF.

This clone was counted once. This sequence joins TRBV3-1 (or the pseudogene TRBV3-2) and TRBJ2-3; 10 positions match TRBD2. Germline V lookup: CDR1 LGHDT, CDR2 YNNKEL (reference sequence). CDR3 length: 19 amino acids. The trim removed 1 base at V and 0 bases at J, leaving 10 bases unmatched. CDR3 in amino acids: CASSQVQSLAGASTDTQYF. CDR3 bases: TGTGCCAGCAGCCAAGTTCAGAGTCTAGCGGGGGCGAGCACAGATACGCAGTATTTT.